The clone carrying this T cell receptor beta chain has only a few counts. CDR3 length: 17 residues. The germline gives CDR1 MGHRA, CDR2 YSYEKL. V gave up 4 bases and J gave up 2 bases; unmatched junction bases: 13. One entry per CDR3 protein, called by TCRdb with MiXCR from the RT-PCR reads. The sample lists 390,000 or so distinct CDR3 sequences, around 15% occurring once. This sample is drawn from a study of patients and donors after allogeneic stem cell transplantation. Sample: blood, either unsorted or a sorted T cell fraction (not recorded which). V and J are TRBV4-1 and TRBJ2-5; 7 bases match TRBD2. This clonotype was obtained from a human donor who was either an allogeneic HSCT recipient or a stem cell or donor lymphocyte infusion donor (not recorded which). It is not recorded whose cells these are; they may come from a transplant donor. The CDR3 nucleotides read TGCGCCAGCAGCCCTCTGGAGCGGGGACTGGATCAAGAGACCCAGTACTTC. It codes for CASSPLERGLDQETQYF.